These 8 T cell receptor beta chains were all obtained from the same sample, sequenced in a study of identical twins. TCRdb reprocessed the 5' RACE reads with MiXCR, giving one entry per CDR3 protein. Of roughly 720,000 distinct CDR3 sequences in the sample, 15% to 20% were seen once. This sample also belongs to another study, concerning T cells expressing NK-cell markers.

Input material: PBMCs. Receptors were obtained from a woman aged 18-29 years in good health.

This clonotype was observed a handful of times. This sequence joins TRBV11-2 and TRBJ2-5; 13 nucleotides align to TRBD2. V lost 3 bases to trimming and J lost 1 base; unmatched junction nucleotides: 8. From germline, CDR1 is SGHAT and CDR2 FQNNGV. The CDR3 has 18 amino acids. CDR3 bases: TGTGCCAGCAGCTTGGGGACTAGCGGGGACGCTTTCCAAGAGACCCAGTACTTC. Protein: CASSLGTSGDAFQETQYF. Looking up the rest from reference TRBV11-2 and TRBJ2-5 gives the full variable domain: EAGVAQSPRYKIIEKRQSVAFWCNPISGHATLYWYQQILGQGPKLLIQFQNNGVVDDSQLPKDRFSAERLKGVDSTLKIQPAKLEDSAVYLCASSLGTSGDAFQETQYFGPGTRLLVL.

This clonotype showed up just a few times. V gene TRBV5-6 combines with J gene TRBJ1-1; unclear D gene. The CDR3 is made up of 14 amino acids. Germline V lookup: CDR1 SGHDT, CDR2 YYEEEE. Trimming took 2 bases from V and 8 from J, leaving 16 bases between them. The chain's CDR3 is CASSLPEVSREAFF. The CDR3 bases are TGTGCCAGCAGCTTACCGGAGGTTTCCCGAGAAGCTTTCTTT.

To note about this clonotype: The junction departs from germline at one end; a sequencing error may be responsible. The rearrangement links TRBV20-1 to TRBJ2-1, with D unresolved. Germline lookup yields CDR1 DFQATT and CDR2 SNEGSKA (reference sequence). The CDR3 consists of 12 residues. The CDR3 sequence is CSARVPANEKFF. CDR3 nucleotide sequence: TGCAGTGCTAGAGTACCAGCGAATGAGAAGTTCTTC.

This clonotype was picked up a small number of times. This chain connects TRBV25-1 to TRBJ1-3; D is ambiguous. The CDR3 is 14 amino acids. Germline assignment: CDR1 MGHDK and CDR2 SYGVNS. With 3 bases removed from V and 0 bases from J, the gap between germline ends came to 6 bases. The CDR3 DNA is TGTGCCAGCAGTGAGGGTACCTCTGGAAACACCATATATTTT. This gives the protein CASSEGTSGNTIYF. Looking up the rest from reference TRBV25-1 and TRBJ1-3 gives the full variable domain: EADIYQTPRYLVIGTGKKITLECSQTMGHDKMYWYQQDPGMELHLIHYSYGVNSTEKGDLSSESTVSRIRTEHFPLTLESARPSHTSQYLCASSEGTSGNTIYFGEGSWLTVV.

The chain's CDR3 is CASSLNPMDPNEQFF. For the CDR3, the DNA is TGTGCCAGCAGCTTAAACCCGATGGATCCGAATGAGCAGTTCTTC. The rearrangement uses TRBV13 and TRBJ2-1; D is uncertain. This CDR3 region has 15 residues. Per germline, CDR1 PRHDT and CDR2 FYEKMQ (reference sequence). Trimming removed 2 bases at V and 7 bases at J, with 15 bases between.

The V call is TRBV7-8, the J call TRBJ2-7; 7 nucleotides match TRBD2. The CDR3 sequence is 13 residues long. Germline V gene sequence: CDR1 SGHVS, CDR2 FQNEAQ. With V trimmed by 1 base and J by 6 bases, 3 bases remained unmatched. The CDR3 reads CASSLGGTIEQYF. CDR3 in DNA: TGTGCCAGCAGCTTAGGTGGGACTATCGAGCAGTACTTC.

J is TRBJ2-7 and V is TRBV7-9, with 10 bases lining up with TRBD1. Germline V gene data show CDR1 as SEHNR and CDR2 as FQNEAQ (reference sequence). V was clipped by 1 base and J by 5 bases; unmatched bases: 8. The length of the CDR3 is 16 residues. CDR3 nucleotide sequence: TGTGCCAGCAGCTTAGTGCCGGGACAGGGGCGCGACGAGCAGTACTTC. Protein: CASSLVPGQGRDEQYF.

This clonotype was recorded many times. The chain uses TRBV6-5 and TRBJ1-2; D is possibly TRBD1 (5 bases). CDR1 MNHEY and CDR2 SVGAGI come from the germline V gene. The CDR3 runs 16 residues. V lost 2 bases, J lost 2 bases, and 15 bases lay in between. This chain's CDR3 is CASSYPGPRGNYGYTF. Here the CDR3 DNA reads TGTGCCAGCAGTTACCCAGGGCCTCGAGGGAACTATGGCTACACCTTC.